These 19 T cell receptor beta chains were all obtained from the same sample, sequenced in a study of identical twins. TCRdb fed the 5' RACE reads into MiXCR, producing one record per CDR3 protein. The sample contains roughly 570,000 distinct CDR3 sequences, roughly 9.5% of which appear only once. The data were also submitted as part of a second study, on yellow fever vaccine responses in identical twins.

The sample comprised PBMCs. The receptors shown here come from a woman between 18 and 29 years old in good health.

CDR3 coding DNA: TGTGCCAGCAGTTACTCCAATTGGGTAGAGACCCAGTACTTC. Protein product: CASSYSNWVETQYF. The chain combines TRBV6-5 with TRBJ2-5; D gene uncertain. Per germline, CDR1 MNHEY and CDR2 SVGAGI. This CDR3 has 14 amino acids. The V gene lost 0 bases and the J gene lost 4 bases, with 9 bases spanning the gap.

This clonotype was counted many times. CDR3 in amino acids: CASSLRITDEQFF. The CDR3 nucleotides are TGTGCCAGCAGTTTGAGGATAACGGATGAGCAGTTCTTC. The V gene is TRBV12-3 or TRBV12-4, the J gene TRBJ2-1; D gene ambiguous. V lost 3 bases and J lost 8, with 11 bases in between. CDR3 length equals 13 residues.

This chain links TRBV3-1 with TRBJ2-7; possibly TRBD1 for D (5 bases). Germline-derived CDR1 and CDR2 are LGHDT and YNNKEL (reference sequence). The V end lost 3 bases, the J end lost 5 bases, and 11 bases lay between the germline ends. The CDR3 covers 13 residues. The DNA of the CDR3 is TGTGCCAGCAGCCAGTTAGGGGAAAACGAGCAGTACTTC. Translated, it gives CASSQLGENEQYF.

At least ten counts were recorded for this clonotype. The CDR3 coding sequence is TGTGCCATCAGTGCGAAGTTGGAGAATCAGCCCCAGCATTTT. It encodes CAISAKLENQPQHF. The V gene is TRBV10-3, the J gene TRBJ1-5; unclear D gene. The V end was cut by 4 bases, the J end by 4 bases, with 11 bases between. Germline V CDR1 and CDR2: ENHRY, SYGVKD. This CDR3 comprises 14 residues.

V gene TRBV5-1 combines with J gene TRBJ2-5; the D is unclear. Trimming removed 1 base from V and 3 bases from J, with 10 bases in between. This CDR3 spans 14 amino acids. CDR1 and CDR2 from the germline V gene are SGHRS and YFSETQ. The CDR3, as DNA: TGCGCCAGCAGCTTGCCCCCCCCTGAAGAGACCCAGTACTTC. Its translation is CASSLPPPEETQYF.

This clonotype was detected many times. The chain couples TRBV4-3 to TRBJ2-1; D is uncertain. The germline V gene has CDR1 LGHNA and CDR2 YSLEER. Deletions cut 4 bases from V and 4 bases from J, with 5 bases between. CDR3 length equals 12 residues. The CDR3 region is CASSPGYNEQFF. DNA of the CDR3: TGCGCCAGCAGCCCCGGATACAATGAGCAGTTCTTC.

This clonotype was detected a few times. V is TRBV14 and J is TRBJ2-3, with D uncertain. Germline CDR1 reads SGHDN; CDR2 reads FVKESK. V gave up 3 bases and J gave up 4 bases, with 8 bases separating them. The CDR3 has 13 amino acids. Here the CDR3 DNA reads TGTGCCAGCAGCCATTACGTCGCAGATACGCAGTATTTT. Its translation: CASSHYVADTQYF.

This clonotype was seen at least ten times. This sequence joins TRBV12-3 or TRBV12-4 and TRBJ2-3; no clear D gene. This CDR3 is built from 16 residues. The ends were cut back, 2 bases at V and 3 bases at J, with 15 bases in the middle. Here the CDR3 reads CASSLLSVSQTDTQYF. The CDR3 DNA sequence: TGTGCCAGCAGTTTACTCTCTGTGTCTCAAACAGATACGCAGTATTTT.

This clonotype showed up many times. The rearrangement uses TRBV28 and TRBJ2-5, with 7 bases matching TRBD1. The CDR3 sequence is 14 residues long. The V segment lost 3 bases and the J segment 5 bases; nucleotides outside the gene matches: 6. Germline V gene data show CDR1 as MDHEN and CDR2 as SYDVKM. This CDR3 reads CASSFLGGAETQYF. In nucleotides, the CDR3 is TGTGCCAGCAGTTTTTTAGGGGGCGCTGAGACCCAGTACTTC.

This clonotype was seen more than once but under ten times. The rearrangement uses TRBV10-3 and TRBJ2-7; D perhaps matches TRBD1 (6 bases). Trimming shortened V by 11 bases and J by 1 base, and 18 bases separated the two germline ends. Germline V CDR1 and CDR2: ENHRY, SYGVKD. This CDR3 is 14 amino acids long. CDR3 protein: CAVWSSGASYEQYF. The CDR3 DNA follows: TGTGCCGTGTGGTCTTCAGGGGCGTCCTACGAGCAGTACTTC.

The chain uses TRBV12-3 or TRBV12-4 and TRBJ2-3; perhaps TRBD1 as D (6 bases). This CDR3 spans 17 amino acids. Trimming shortened V by 6 bases and J by 2 bases, and 21 bases separated the two germline ends. The DNA of the CDR3 is TGTGCCAGCAGACCGGGACAAACATCCCCGGACACAGATACGCAGTATTTT. Translation gives CASRPGQTSPDTDTQYF.

The chain is built from TRBV27 and TRBJ1-2; possibly TRBD1 for D (5 bases). This CDR3 is 17 amino acids long. The V and J ends lost 5 bases and 5 bases respectively, with 24 bases between them. Germline values: CDR1 MNHEY, CDR2 SMNVEV (reference sequence). The CDR3 protein is CASSPGGAPGGPYGYTF. In DNA, the CDR3 is TGTGCCAGCAGTCCAGGAGGGGCGCCGGGAGGGCCTTATGGCTACACCTTC.

In its sample, this clonotype was seen many times. The chain couples TRBV24-1 to TRBJ1-2; D is unresolved. The CDR3 spans 13 residues. V lost 0 bases, J lost 4 bases, and 5 bases lay in between. Germline CDR1 is KGHDR and CDR2 is SFDVKD. This CDR3 is CATSDLPGYGYTF. In DNA form, the CDR3 reads TGTGCCACCAGTGATTTGCCAGGCTATGGCTACACCTTC.

V is TRBV3-1 and J is TRBJ2-3; 13 nucleotides agree with TRBD2. Germline loops: CDR1 LGHDT, CDR2 YNNKEL (reference sequence). J gave up 7 bases and V 1 base, and 11 bases lay outside the gene matches. CDR3 length equals 18 residues. The CDR3: CASSQGPRLAGGLYTQYF. CDR3 bases: TGTGCCAGCAGCCAAGGGCCCCGACTAGCGGGAGGATTATATACGCAGTATTTT.

The V gene is TRBV4-3, the J gene TRBJ2-7; D not certain. Germline V lookup: CDR1 LGHNA, CDR2 YSLEER. The CDR3 runs 15 residues. V dropped 0 bases and J dropped 2 bases, with 11 bases sitting between them. The CDR3 here is CASSQEGGSTYEQYF. In nucleotides, the CDR3 is TGCGCCAGCAGCCAAGAAGGCGGCTCTACCTACGAGCAGTACTTC.

This clonotype was seen ten or more times. The chain is built from TRBV11-1 and TRBJ2-6; 7 bases fit TRBD1. The CDR3 runs 19 residues. The J segment lost 0 bases and the V segment lost 2 bases, leaving 10 bases of the junction unmatched. Germline CDR1 is SGHAT and CDR2 is FQDESV (reference sequence). The CDR3 loop reads CASSLRVGQSNSGANVLTF. CDR3 bases: TGTGCCAGCAGCTTACGGGTGGGACAGTCGAACTCTGGGGCCAACGTCCTGACTTTC.

This clonotype was detected a few times. The chain uses TRBV28 and TRBJ2-2; TRBD1 might be the D (7 bases). V gave up 7 bases and J gave up 0 bases, with 12 bases separating them. The CDR3 runs to 15 residues. Germline loops: CDR1 MDHEN, CDR2 SYDVKM. The CDR3 protein is CASNQGGANTGELFF. CDR3 sequence (DNA): TGTGCCAGCAATCAGGGGGGCGCGAACACCGGGGAGCTGTTTTTT.

The chain links TRBV30 to TRBJ1-2; tentative D call: TRBD1 (6 bases). Germline CDR1 reads GTSNPN; CDR2 reads SVGIG (reference sequence). V was trimmed by 1 base and J by 4 bases, leaving 13 bases between them. The CDR3 is 14 amino acids. Written as DNA, the CDR3 is TGTGCCTGGAGTGAAACAGGGAGCTCCTATGGCTACACCTTC. As protein: CAWSETGSSYGYTF.

The chain couples TRBV7-2 to TRBJ1-4; possible D gene TRBD1, 5 bases. The length of the CDR3 is 16 residues. V was shortened by 5 bases and J by 6 bases, with 19 bases between the two germline ends. Germline V CDR1 and CDR2: SGHTA, FQGNSA. The CDR3 loop is CASSPGGWRVDEKLFF. CDR3 bases: TGTGCCAGCAGCCCCGGGGGTTGGAGGGTGGATGAAAAACTGTTTTTT.